This TCR beta chain was recorded in a study of OX40 agonist ivuxolimab in advanced cancers. About the study: The drug used for patients, ivuxolimab, was an agonistic anti-OX40 (CD134) antibody. Three patients, one with hepatocellular carcinoma and two with cutaneous melanoma, responded partially. People in dose escalation had one of these cancers: hepatocellular carcinoma, melanoma, renal cell or head and neck cancer.

Generated by immunoSEQ multiplex PCR, the TCRdb table keeps only in-frame clones and is missing some. Among roughly 58,000 clones, about 94% were seen once, and the ten largest hold around a sixth. Germline values: CDR1 MGHDK, CDR2 SYGVNS. The CDR3 spans 12 residues. The V end was cut by 2 bases, the J end by 2 bases, with 4 bases between. Patients who had autoimmune disease history or got systemic immunosuppression were left out. The chain employs TRBV25-1 and TRBJ2-7; no definite D call. The sample was CD4+ or CD8+ T cells sorted from blood, taken in a trial of the OX40 agonist ivuxolimab. The TCR originated in an adult with an advanced solid tumor such as melanoma, head and neck, liver or kidney cancer. This CDR3 reads CASSENPYEQYF. The DNA of the CDR3 is TGTGCCAGCAGTGAAAATCCCTACGAGCAGTACTTC.